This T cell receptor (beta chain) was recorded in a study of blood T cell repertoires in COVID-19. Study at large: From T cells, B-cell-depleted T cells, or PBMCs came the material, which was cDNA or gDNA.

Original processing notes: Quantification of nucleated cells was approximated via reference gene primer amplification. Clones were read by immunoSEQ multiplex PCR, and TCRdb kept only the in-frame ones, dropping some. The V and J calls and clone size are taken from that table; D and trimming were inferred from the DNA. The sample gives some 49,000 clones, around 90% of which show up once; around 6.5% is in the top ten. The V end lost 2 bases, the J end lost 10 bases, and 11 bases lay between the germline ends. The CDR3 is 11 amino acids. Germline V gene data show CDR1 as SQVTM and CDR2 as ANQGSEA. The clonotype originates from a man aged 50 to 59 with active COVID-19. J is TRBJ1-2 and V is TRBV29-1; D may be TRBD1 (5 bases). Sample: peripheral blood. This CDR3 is CSVESQGIYTF. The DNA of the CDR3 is TGCAGCGTTGAAAGTCAGGGTATCTACACCTTC.